The sequence of this TCR beta chain was determined in a study of blood T cells in healthy people across ages (dated by TCRdb to 2014 to 2015). A note on the overall study: In model experiments, template switching captured roughly one uniquely barcoded TCR beta cDNA molecule for every two T cells. Two additional independent replicas of 1 million unique cDNA reads from the same blood draw were analyzed for two donors (one aged 18 to 30 and one aged 80 or older). The donors were split into four age groups: young (average 16 years), middle-aged (roughly 39), aged (roughly 60) and long-lived (about 82). To track age-related changes in TCR beta repertoire diversity, the study relied on deep sequencing normalized with unique cDNA molecular identifiers. To avoid experimental bias, donors of different ages were spread randomly across the sequencing lanes.

Receptor amplification or capture employed 5' RACE. The sequencer listed for this sample is Illumina HiSeq 2500. The second PCR ran for roughly 7 to 12 cycles and used a J-beta primer mix along with a sample-barcoded 5' primer. Each TCR beta cDNA molecule received a unique molecular identifier from a template-switch 5' adaptor carrying 12 random nucleotides. At least 2.5 million CDR3-containing paired-end reads were obtained from each sample. All of the RNA was converted into first-strand cDNA using the Mint cDNA synthesis kit, with a TRBC-specific oligonucleotide serving as the primer. All cDNA was treated with uracil-DNA glycosylase and then went through a first 18-cycle PCR with the universal primers M1SS and BC2_uni_R. Regarding the original processing steps: For normalization, 1 million high-quality reads were randomly selected from each sample, with every read carrying a distinct molecular identifier. Instead of being binned into consensus sequences, reads that shared molecular identifiers were thrown out. CDR3 identification, clonotype clustering and error correction used MiTCR with a Q25 quality threshold and the strictest error-elimination algorithm. A nonparametric unseen species model with Euler transformation was used to estimate a lower bound on total TCR beta diversity. Clones were called with MiXCR by TCRdb after fastp trimmed the public reads at Q25, and only in-frame beta chains were retained. CDR3 protein duplicates are merged, each entry listing the most common genes and DNA. V and J calls and clone size were set by TCRdb, not the authors. The sample has approximately 1.5 million distinct CDR3 sequences on record, about 31% of them singletons. The ten largest clones add up to around 10% of the sample.

There are many counts of this clonotype. Its antigen target is currently unknown. Nothing much larger sits one base from this clone, and base qualities are not available. The roughly 42 donors, aged about 6 to 95 years, were systemically healthy Caucasian individuals from Russia. Each donor gave 8 to 10 milliliters of peripheral blood, drawn into EDTA-treated Vacutainer tubes. Ficoll-Paque density-gradient centrifugation was used to isolate PBMCs, with at least 7 million obtained per sample. Trizol reagent was used to extract total RNA from PBMCs, with at least 5 micrograms per sample. For every donor, flow cytometry on a PBMC aliquot measured the percentage of naive CD45RAhigh/CD27high T cells. Summary of the overall study and its limitations: Total diversity estimates from one million sequenced T cells were considered lower bounds and underestimates. Donor CMV infection status was unknown, potentially confounding age-related changes in expanded clonotypes. Because profiling used bulk unsorted PBMCs, naive and antigen-experienced compartments could not be compared conclusively. Compared with the aged group, more naive CD4+ T cells, fewer expanded clones and increased TCR diversity were shown by the long-lived group, suggesting age selection. As age increased, observed TCR beta diversity per million T cells dropped in a roughly linear way, and a significant reduction was already evident by age 40. The percentage of naive T cells measured by flow cytometry correlated strongly with observed TCR beta diversity.

The receptor comes from a woman aged 25 to 45 in good health. The sample comprised blood.

The sequenced DNA is TGTGCCAGCAGCTTAGCGGGAGGCTGGAAAGATACGCAGTATTTT. Translation gives CASSLAGGWKDTQYF. This receptor chain uses TRBV7-2 and TRBJ2-3, with TRBD2 tentatively as D gene (6 bases match). The CDR3 sequence holds 15 residues, the cysteine and phenylalanine included. Of the read, only the CDR3 DNA is kept; its 45 bases are in frame from base 1. CDR1 SGHTA and CDR2 FQGNSA are derived from the germline V gene. V and J lose 0 bases and 5 bases, and a span of 12 bases separates them.